The source of this T cell receptor beta chain is a study of blood T cell repertoires in COVID-19. Study context: COVID-19 samples, acute and convalescent, were from the United States, Italy and Spain. In each case, the material was cDNA or gDNA derived from T cells, B-cell-depleted T cells, or PBMCs.

Here immunoSEQ multiplex PCR was the method, and the copy in TCRdb shows in-frame clones only, minus some. The sample holds 300,000 to 350,000 clones, 70% to 90% seen once. Participants' reported clinical history set cohort assignment. Germline-derived CDR1 and CDR2 are MGHRA and YSYEKL. V dropped 1 base and J dropped 6; count of bases not matched to a gene: 12. The CDR3 is made up of 17 amino acids. The receptor comes from a man in his thirties or forties who had recovered from COVID-19. The J gene is TRBJ1-2, the V gene TRBV4-1, with 9 bases fitting TRBD1. Sequencing was performed on PBMCs or T cells enriched from blood (not recorded which). CDR3 region: CASSQGVDPGQGNGYTF. CDR3 DNA sequence: TGCGCCAGCAGCCAAGGTGTTGACCCGGGACAGGGCAATGGCTACACCTTC.